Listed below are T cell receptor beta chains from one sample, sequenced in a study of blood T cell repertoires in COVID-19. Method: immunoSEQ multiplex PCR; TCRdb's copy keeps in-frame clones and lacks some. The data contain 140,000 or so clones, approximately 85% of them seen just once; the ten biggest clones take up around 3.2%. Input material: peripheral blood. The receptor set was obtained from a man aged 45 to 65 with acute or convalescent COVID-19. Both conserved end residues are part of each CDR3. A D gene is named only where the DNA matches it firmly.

CDR3: CATSDPGTGGDEQYF
D: TRBD1
V: TRBV24-1
J: TRBJ2-7

CDR3: CAISESTRQPQHF
D: .
V: TRBV10-3
J: TRBJ1-5

CDR3: CASSQEAAALGYTF
D: .
V: TRBV3-1/TRBV3-2
J: TRBJ1-2

CDR3: CASSLDGRAGANVLTF
D: TRBD2
V: TRBV5-4
J: TRBJ2-6

CDR3: CASSLEGQPTKNLSGNTIYF
D: .
V: TRBV5-1
J: TRBJ1-3

CDR3: CASSSGLAIYNEQFF
D: TRBD2
V: TRBV6-5
J: TRBJ2-1

CDR3: CASSLGTSSYNEQFF
D: TRBD2
V: TRBV27
J: TRBJ2-1

CDR3: CASSFGRGNGYTF
D: .
V: TRBV6-5
J: TRBJ1-2

CDR3: CASSTSQGWNEQFF
D: .
V: TRBV19
J: TRBJ2-1

CDR3: CASSLRWTTNNSPLHF
D: .
V: TRBV27
J: TRBJ1-6

CDR3: CASSPGDSQETQYF
D: TRBD1
V: TRBV5-1
J: TRBJ2-5

CDR3: CASSFDISSYEQYF
D: .
V: TRBV7-2
J: TRBJ2-7

CDR3: CASSFLEVSTGGLFF
D: .
V: TRBV7-9
J: TRBJ1-4

CDR3: CASSFGGVSGNTIYF
D: .
V: TRBV5-4
J: TRBJ1-3

CDR3: CASSRGTGYNYGYTF
D: TRBD1
V: TRBV4-1
J: TRBJ1-2

CDR3: CASREGTSGTTGELFF
D: TRBD2
V: TRBV2
J: TRBJ2-2

CDR3: CASSQQGDTEAFF
D: TRBD1
V: TRBV7-2
J: TRBJ1-1

CDR3: CATGPGFGLETQYF
D: .
V: TRBV19
J: TRBJ2-5

CDR3: CASSYLTGGNYGYTF
D: TRBD1
V: TRBV6-2/TRBV6-3
J: TRBJ1-2

CDR3: CASSVVGGAEAFF
D: .
V: TRBV9
J: TRBJ1-1

CDR3: CASSFLAGVTLSTDTQYF
D: TRBD2
V: TRBV6-2/TRBV6-3
J: TRBJ2-3

CDR3: CASSPRQLPNTGELFF
D: .
V: TRBV9
J: TRBJ2-2

CDR3: CASSLGEVGTGELFF
D: .
V: TRBV5-4
J: TRBJ2-2

CDR3: CASSRTGNEQYF
D: TRBD1
V: TRBV27
J: TRBJ2-7

CDR3: CASSQKGRRVSTEAFF
D: .
V: TRBV27
J: TRBJ1-1

CDR3: CASSKESRGALEKLFF
D: .
V: TRBV21-1
J: TRBJ1-4

CDR3: CAISDMGQGREQYF
D: TRBD1
V: TRBV10-3
J: TRBJ2-7

CDR3: CASSLGGRTIYEQYF
D: .
V: TRBV5-6
J: TRBJ2-7

CDR3: CASRPSSGYTGELFF
D: TRBD2
V: TRBV28
J: TRBJ2-2

CDR3: CASSEDLSSSYNEQFF
D: .
V: TRBV6-1
J: TRBJ2-1

CDR3: CASSYRGTGFLEQYF
D: TRBD1
V: TRBV6-5
J: TRBJ2-7

CDR3: CASSLDGPRNTGELFF
D: .
V: TRBV11-3
J: TRBJ2-2

CDR3: CASSVGNRLAAGYTQYF
D: TRBD2
V: TRBV9
J: TRBJ2-3

CDR3: CASRRGQNTEAFF
D: .
V: TRBV11-1
J: TRBJ1-1

CDR3: CASSYLSMNTEAFF
D: .
V: TRBV27
J: TRBJ1-1

CDR3: CASSAQGNQPQHF
D: .
V: TRBV7-9
J: TRBJ1-5

CDR3: CASTLTGTYEQYF
D: .
V: TRBV7-9
J: TRBJ2-7

CDR3: CASSQSRDRVSVNTIYF
D: TRBD1
V: TRBV4-1
J: TRBJ1-3

CDR3: CASSLDRGSVQPQHF
D: TRBD1
V: TRBV5-8
J: TRBJ1-5

CDR3: CASRPQGQGAQPQHF
D: TRBD1
V: TRBV6-6
J: TRBJ1-5